A single sample gave rise to the 30 T cell receptor beta chains below, sequenced in a study of cytomegalovirus exposure and HLA in healthy donors. Profiling relied on immunoSEQ multiplex PCR, and the TCRdb table lists in-frame clones only, not all of them. The table lists under 350,000 clones, 80% to 90% of them singletons, with 1% in the top ten. The sequencing input was PBMCs. These receptors all stem from a woman under 30 in good health and CMV-seronegative.

The chain carries TRBV20-1 and TRBJ2-1; D is unresolved. Trimming shortened V by 6 bases and J by 4 bases, and 7 bases separated the two germline ends. There are 11 residues in the CDR3. Germline V gives CDR1 DFQATT, CDR2 SNEGSKA (reference sequence). The CDR3 DNA is TGCAGTGCCGATGAGTACAATGAGCAGTTCTTC. Its translation: CSADEYNEQFF.

V is TRBV6-1 and J is TRBJ2-3, with 7 bases aligning to TRBD1. V trimming: 6 bases; J trimming: 4 bases; junction bases outside the gene matches: 4. The germline gives CDR1 MNHNS, CDR2 SASEGT. There are 13 residues in the CDR3. In nucleotides, the CDR3 is TGTGCCAGCAGAACAGGGGTCGCAGATACGCAGTATTTT. Translating it yields CASRTGVADTQYF.

To note about this clone: Mismatch with germline at one junction end may stem from a read error. The chain carries TRBV7-7 and TRBJ2-1, with 9 bases aligning to TRBD1. This CDR3 region has 15 residues. Per the germline V gene, CDR1 is SSHAT and CDR2 is FNYEAQ (reference sequence). Here the CDR3 DNA reads TGTGCTAGCAGCCCCGGGACAGGGCTCTACAATGAGCAGTTCTTC. Translated, it gives CASSPGTGLYNEQFF.

The V call is TRBV6-5, the J call TRBJ2-7, with D possibly being TRBD1 (5 bases). The CDR3 runs to 12 residues. V was pared by 5 bases and J by 5 bases, with 10 bases between. The germline gives CDR1 MNHEY, CDR2 SVGAGI. The CDR3 DNA reads TGTGCCAGCAGTCGCCAGGGTAACGAGCAGTACTTC. It yields the protein CASSRQGNEQYF.

This chain links TRBV29-1 with TRBJ2-1, with 7 bases matching TRBD2. This CDR3 contains 18 residues. CDR1 and CDR2 from the germline V gene are SQVTM and ANQGSEA. The V and J ends lost 3 bases and 5 bases, in that order; junction bases with no gene match: 19. The DNA for the CDR3 is TGCAGCGTTGAGCGGCGGTATGATGGGACTACACCCAACAATGAGCAGTTCTTC. Translated: CSVERRYDGTTPNNEQFF.

The chain couples TRBV2 to TRBJ2-7; TRBD1 agrees at 9 bases. CDR1 SNHLY and CDR2 FYNNEI come from the germline V gene. The length of the CDR3 is 16 residues. After removal of 3 bases from V and 6 bases from J, the junction contained 12 bases not matched to a gene. The CDR3 nucleotides are TGTGCCAGCAGTGATCCGGGACAGGGATCCGGGGTCGAGCAGTACTTC. The encoded protein is CASSDPGQGSGVEQYF.

This chain uses TRBV5-1 with TRBJ2-3; 7 bases align to TRBD1. CDR3 size: 14 residues. Germline V gene lookup returns CDR1 SGHRS and CDR2 YFSETQ. V lost 4 bases, J lost 6 bases, and 8 bases stayed unmatched. Written as DNA, the CDR3 is TGCGCCAGCAGCGTAGACAGGGCCGAGGATACGCAGTATTTT. Translated, it gives CASSVDRAEDTQYF.

This chain joins TRBV6-4 and TRBJ2-3; D perhaps matches TRBD1 (7 bases). V lost 3 bases and J lost 4, with 11 bases in between. Germline CDR1 reads MRHNA; CDR2 reads SNTAGT. This CDR3 comprises 14 residues. The CDR3 loop is CASSEGRGADTQYF. The DNA of the CDR3 is TGTGCCAGCAGTGAGGGCAGGGGGGCAGATACGCAGTATTTT.

On this clone itself: This specimen includes other DNA sequences encoding the same CDR3. The chain couples TRBV7-2 to TRBJ1-5, with D maybe TRBD1 (5 bases). V lost 1 base and J lost 7, with 8 bases in between. The CDR3 runs 13 residues. Germline assignment: CDR1 SGHTA and CDR2 FQGNSA. CDR3 loop: CASSLGGGQPQHF. The DNA for the CDR3 is TGTGCCAGCAGCTTAGGGGGGGGACAGCCCCAGCATTTT.

V gene TRBV18 combines with J gene TRBJ2-3; 12 bases are a match to TRBD2. The CDR3 contains 17 residues. Germline V gene lookup returns CDR1 KGHSH and CDR2 LQKENI. V shed 3 bases and J 6 bases; nucleotides not matched to a gene: 10. This CDR3 reads CASSPPPGLAGSDTQYF. For the CDR3, the DNA is TGTGCCAGCTCACCCCCGCCGGGACTAGCGGGTTCGGATACGCAGTATTTT.

The chain recombines TRBV9 with TRBJ2-3; possibly TRBD2 for D (7 bases). V lost 7 bases, J lost 3 bases, and 15 bases lay in between. There are 14 residues in the CDR3. CDR1 is SGDLS and CDR2 is YYNGEE in the germline V gene. CDR3 protein: CASGRGGLTDTQYF. DNA of the CDR3: TGTGCCAGCGGGAGGGGGGGCCTTACAGATACGCAGTATTTT.

The chain recombines TRBV5-1 with TRBJ2-1; the D gene is possibly TRBD2 (6 bases). Germline CDR1 reads SGHRS; CDR2 reads YFSETQ. The V and J ends lost 4 bases and 6 bases respectively, with 26 bases between them. The CDR3 sequence is 18 residues long. The CDR3 DNA sequence: TGCGCCAGCAGCCGGGCGGTAGCGGTAGGTCTTAGCCCCAATGAGCAGTTCTTC. It codes for CASSRAVAVGLSPNEQFF.

The chain employs TRBV11-1 and TRBJ2-1, with 14 bases aligning to TRBD2. V dropped 6 bases and J dropped 4; count of bases not matched to a gene: 14. This CDR3 has 19 amino acids. CDR1 is SGHAT and CDR2 is FQDESV in the germline V gene (reference sequence). The CDR3 sequence is CASSTGTSGRGGYYNEQFF. For the CDR3, the DNA is TGTGCCAGCAGTACCGGGACTAGCGGGAGAGGGGGGTATTACAATGAGCAGTTCTTC.

J is TRBJ1-4 and V is TRBV6-1; TRBD1 matches at 9 bases. V lost 2 bases and J lost 4; bases outside the gene matches: 2. The V gene's germline CDR1 is MNHNS and CDR2 SASEGT. The CDR3 is 15 amino acids. The CDR3 reads CASSENRGHNEKLFF. The CDR3 nucleotides read TGTGCCAGCAGTGAAAACAGGGGGCATAATGAAAAACTGTTTTTT.

The chain joins TRBV7-9 to TRBJ2-5; D may be TRBD2 (7 bases). The CDR3 has 16 residues. The germline CDR1 and CDR2 sequences are SEHNR and FQNEAQ (reference sequence). V lost 5 bases to trimming and J lost 1 base, with 17 bases between them. This CDR3 reads CASSPGRGKTQETQYF. DNA of the CDR3: TGTGCCAGCAGCCCTGGGAGGGGGAAGACCCAAGAGACCCAGTACTTC.

The rearrangement joins TRBV9 to TRBJ2-7; 12 bases align to TRBD2. The CDR3 runs to 14 residues. Germline trimming cut 4 bases from V and 5 bases from J; bases unmatched to any gene: 4. Germline CDR1 and CDR2: SGDLS and YYNGEE. CDR3 amino acids: CASSLAGGLHEQYF. CDR3 DNA sequence: TGTGCCAGCAGCCTAGCGGGAGGGCTCCACGAGCAGTACTTC.

On this clone itself: One end of the junction does not line up with germline, which may come from a read error. V and J are TRBV7-9 and TRBJ2-7; TRBD2 agrees at 9 bases. CDR3 length: 14 amino acids. Germline values: CDR1 SEHNR, CDR2 FQNEAQ (reference sequence). The CDR3 DNA reads as TGTGCCAGCAGCCCTTGGGCGGGAGGGTACGTGCAGTACTTC. Its protein is CASSPWAGGYVQYF.

This rearrangement joins TRBV5-6 to TRBJ1-4, with TRBD1 matching 11 bases. The J segment lost 7 bases and the V segment lost 4 bases, leaving 3 bases of the junction unmatched. The length of the CDR3 is 14 residues. Germline V gene data show CDR1 as SGHDT and CDR2 as YYEEEE. The CDR3 nucleotides read TGTGCCAGCAGCACCGGACAGGGGGCTGAAAAACTGTTTTTT. It encodes CASSTGQGAEKLFF.

This sequence joins TRBV27 and TRBJ1-3; 8 bases fit TRBD1. J lost 4 bases, V lost 8 bases, and 1 base had no gene match. The CDR3 is 12 residues long. CDR1 MNHEY and CDR2 SMNVEV come from the germline V gene (reference sequence). CDR3 nucleotide sequence: TGTGCCAGCTGGACAGGGGGAAACACCATATATTTT. Protein sequence: CASWTGGNTIYF.

This clone was observed a handful of times. The chain joins TRBV30 to TRBJ1-2, with TRBD1 identical over 7 bases. The germline V gene encodes CDR1 GTSNPN and CDR2 SVGIG (reference sequence). The V segment lost 6 bases and the J segment 7 bases; nucleotides outside the gene matches: 5. The CDR3 runs 11 residues. The CDR3 is CACRQGLGYTF. The CDR3 bases are TGTGCCTGTCGACAGGGCCTTGGCTACACCTTC. The full variable domain, completed using reference TRBV30 and TRBJ1-2, is SQTIHQWPATLVQPVGSPLSLECTVEGTSNPNLYWYRQAAGRGLQLLFYSVGIGQISSEVPQNLSASRPQDRQFILSSKKLLLSDSGFYLCACRQGLGYTFGSGTRLTVV.

J is TRBJ1-1 and V is TRBV19; TRBD1 might be the D (5 bases). V was clipped by 5 bases and J by 1 base, with 11 bases between them. Germline V CDR1 and CDR2: LNHDA, SQIVND (reference sequence). The CDR3 is 14 residues long. For the CDR3, the DNA is TGTGCCAGTAGTTGGATCGGGGGGAACACTGAAGCTTTCTTT. This gives the protein CASSWIGGNTEAFF.

The J gene is TRBJ2-7, the V gene TRBV27; 7 positions agree with TRBD2. This CDR3 spans 15 amino acids. V dropped 3 bases and J dropped 1; count of bases not matched to a gene: 6. Per the germline V gene, CDR1 is MNHEY and CDR2 is SMNVEV (reference sequence). CDR3 residues: CASSFKRGLSYEQYF. The CDR3 bases are TGTGCCAGCAGTTTCAAGCGGGGCCTATCCTACGAGCAGTACTTC.

CDR3 DNA sequence: TGTGCCAGCAGCTTGACGGGGAACACCGGGGAGCTGTTTTTT. Translated, it gives CASSLTGNTGELFF. The chain is built from TRBV7-3 and TRBJ2-2; no clear D. Germline loops: CDR1 SGHTA, CDR2 FQGTGA. The CDR3 runs to 14 residues. V lost 3 bases and J lost 1, with 6 bases in between.

Of note for this clone: At the DNA level, this CDR3 is encoded by other sequences in the same sample as well. This chain joins TRBV6-6 and TRBJ1-1; TRBD1 aligns across 9 bases. The V and J ends lost 6 bases and 4 bases, in that order; junction bases with no gene match: 6. The CDR3 has 14 residues. CDR1 MNHNY and CDR2 SVGAGI come from the germline V gene (reference sequence). As DNA, the CDR3 is TGTGCCAGCAGCCTACAGGGGGCAGGCACTGAAGCTTTCTTT. Its protein is CASSLQGAGTEAFF.

This clone has only a few counts. This chain connects TRBV12-5 to TRBJ1-5; the D gene is possibly TRBD1 (5 bases). CDR3 length: 15 residues. CDR1 and CDR2 (germline): LGHNT, FRNRAP. Trimming left V 6 bases short and J 1 base short, with 13 bases between. Here the CDR3 reads CASGPPGGSNQPQHF. DNA of the CDR3: TGTGCTAGTGGCCCCCCGGGGGGGAGCAATCAGCCCCAGCATTTT.

This clone was seen a single time. The V gene is TRBV27, the J gene TRBJ1-1; weak D call: TRBD1 (6 bases). Germline values: CDR1 MNHEY, CDR2 SMNVEV (reference sequence). The CDR3 sequence is 14 residues long. V lost 4 bases and J lost 4, with 13 bases in between. This chain's CDR3 is CASSSQGRGTEAFF. The CDR3 coding sequence is TGTGCCAGCAGTTCACAGGGTAGAGGCACTGAAGCTTTCTTT.

This chain joins TRBV29-1 and TRBJ1-2, with D unclear. This CDR3 comprises 12 residues. V was trimmed by 7 bases and J by 2 bases, leaving 11 bases between them. CDR1 SQVTM and CDR2 ANQGSEA come from the germline V gene. The CDR3 bases are TGCAGCGCCTCGGGATTAAACTATGGCTACACCTTC. Translated: CSASGLNYGYTF.

The V call is TRBV7-2, the J call TRBJ2-1, with TRBD2 identical over 7 bases. Germline CDR1 and CDR2: SGHTA and FQGNSA. This CDR3 comprises 15 residues. The V and J ends lost 2 bases and 8 bases, in that order; junction bases with no gene match: 9. CDR3 DNA sequence: TGTGCCAGCAGCTTACGTGGGAGGGCCGAGGATGAGCAGTTCTTC. As protein: CASSLRGRAEDEQFF.

V and J are TRBV6-5 and TRBJ1-1, with 8 positions matching TRBD1. Trimming took 0 bases from V and 3 from J; bases not matched to a gene: 6. CDR3 length: 16 amino acids. The germline gives CDR1 MNHEY, CDR2 SVGAGI. CDR3: CASSYSRGLRYTEAFF. The DNA for the CDR3 is TGTGCCAGCAGTTACTCCAGGGGGCTTCGGTACACTGAAGCTTTCTTT.

This chain links TRBV10-3 with TRBJ2-1, with D possibly being TRBD1 (5 bases). The length of the CDR3 is 15 residues. CDR1 and CDR2 from the germline V gene are ENHRY and SYGVKD. V was clipped by 8 bases and J by 5 bases, with 19 bases between them. CDR3 bases: TGTGCCATCCATCAAGGCCCAGGGTTTAACAATGAGCAGTTCTTC. This gives the protein CAIHQGPGFNNEQFF.